This is a list of T cell receptor beta chains from one sample in a study of cytomegalovirus exposure and HLA in healthy donors. Produced via immunoSEQ multiplex PCR; TCRdb's table is partial and in-frame only. The sample has some 100,000 clones, approximately 72% seen once; the top ten hold approximately 3.2%. The sample was PBMCs. These receptors all come from a female donor in good health and CMV-seropositive. The CDR3 runs from the conserved cysteine through the conserved F or W. The order of the fields is clone size, D gene, V gene, J gene, CDR3 protein, CDR3 DNA. D genes are given only for firm matches. Clone size is not always given. Where it is, it says once, few, many or a class for expanded clones.

clone size: NA
D gene: TRBD1
V gene: TRBV5-8
J gene: TRBJ2-7
CDR3 protein: CASSVTPGTGGDRTYEQYF
CDR3 DNA: TGTGCCAGCAGCGTTACCCCCGGGACAGGGGGCGACAGGACCTACGAGCAGTACTTC

clone size: NA
D gene: NA
V gene: TRBV11-2
J gene: TRBJ1-4
CDR3 protein: CASSLRNHGEKLFF
CDR3 DNA: TGTGCCAGCAGCCTCCGTAATCACGGTGAAAAACTGTTTTTT

clone size: few
D gene: NA
V gene: TRBV2
J gene: TRBJ1-5
CDR3 protein: CASRGSYQPQHF
CDR3 DNA: TGTGCCAGCAGGGGCAGCTATCAGCCCCAGCATTTT

clone size: NA
D gene: NA
V gene: TRBV7-2
J gene: TRBJ2-7
CDR3 protein: CASSPGLKNYEQYF
CDR3 DNA: TGTGCCAGCAGCCCCGGACTAAAGAACTACGAGCAGTACTTC

clone size: NA
D gene: NA
V gene: TRBV7-3
J gene: TRBJ2-3
CDR3 protein: CASSPYTDTQYF
CDR3 DNA: TGTGCCAGCAGCCCGTACACAGATACGCAGTATTTT

clone size: few
D gene: TRBD2
V gene: TRBV6-1
J gene: TRBJ2-3
CDR3 protein: CASSEALSGGGPRGDTQYF
CDR3 DNA: TGTGCCAGCAGTGAAGCACTAAGCGGGGGGGGCCCCCGAGGTGATACGCAGTATTTT

clone size: NA
D gene: NA
V gene: TRBV4-2
J gene: TRBJ2-1
CDR3 protein: CASSPHTGDYNEQFF
CDR3 DNA: TGTGCCAGCAGCCCCCATACCGGGGACTACAATGAGCAGTTCTTC

clone size: once
D gene: TRBD1
V gene: TRBV30
J gene: TRBJ1-5
CDR3 protein: CAWSVPRQGGSNQPQHF
CDR3 DNA: TGTGCCTGGAGTGTACCCCGGCAGGGGGGTAGCAATCAGCCCCAGCATTTT

clone size: NA
D gene: TRBD1
V gene: TRBV7-7
J gene: TRBJ2-7
CDR3 protein: CASSLGTGTSYEQYF
CDR3 DNA: TGTGCTAGCAGCTTAGGGACAGGGACCTCCTACGAGCAGTACTTC

clone size: NA
D gene: NA
V gene: TRBV7-6
J gene: TRBJ2-1
CDR3 protein: CASSYRSPTGRWVYNEQFF
CDR3 DNA: TGTGCCAGCAGCTACCGCAGCCCCACAGGGCGTTGGGTATACAATGAGCAGTTCTTC